These 16 T cell receptor beta chains were sequenced from one sample in a study of patients and donors after allogeneic stem cell transplantation. MiXCR, applied by TCRdb to the RT-PCR reads, yields one record per CDR3 protein. The table lists roughly 230,000 distinct CDR3 sequences, roughly an eighth of them singletons, with around 10% in the top ten. Material for sequencing was blood, either unsorted or a sorted T cell fraction (not recorded which). Receptors were obtained from a human donor who was either an allogeneic HSCT recipient or a stem cell or donor lymphocyte infusion donor (not recorded which). It is not recorded whose cells these are; they may come from a transplant donor.

At least ten counts were recorded for this clonotype. V is TRBV9 and J is TRBJ2-2; 9 nucleotides match TRBD2. Unmatched junction bases numbered 4, after V lost 4 bases and J lost 3 bases. The CDR3 spans 15 residues. The germline CDR1 and CDR2 sequences are SGDLS and YYNGEE. The CDR3 DNA reads TGTGCCAGCAGCCCCAGACTAGCGGACACCGGGGAGCTGTTTTTT. This translates into CASSPRLADTGELFF.

This clonotype was seen ten or more times. This rearrangement joins TRBV12-3 or TRBV12-4 to TRBJ1-4, with TRBD1 matching over 7 bases. V shed 6 bases, J shed 0 bases, and the junction held 10 bases outside the gene matches. The CDR3 spans 17 residues. The CDR3 loop reads CASSRDRAYSTNEKLFF. DNA of the CDR3: TGTGCCAGCAGCCGGGACAGAGCTTACTCAACTAATGAAAAACTGTTTTTT.

This clonotype was picked up many times. The chain recombines TRBV12-3 or TRBV12-4 with TRBJ1-6, with TRBD1 matching 9 bases. The CDR3 loop spans 14 amino acids. The J segment lost 8 bases and the V segment lost 1 base, leaving 0 bases of the junction unmatched. The CDR3 reads CASSLDRGHSPLHF. In DNA form, the CDR3 reads TGTGCCAGCAGTTTAGACAGGGGGCATTCACCCCTCCACTTT.

The chain links TRBV9 to TRBJ1-1; TRBD1 aligns across 8 bases. This CDR3 region has 15 residues. CDR1 is SGDLS and CDR2 is YYNGEE in the germline V gene. V trimming: 0 bases; J trimming: 1 base; junction bases outside the gene matches: 2. The CDR3 DNA sequence: TGTGCCAGCAGCGTAGGGGACAGGAAGAACACTGAAGCTTTCTTT. Amino acids: CASSVGDRKNTEAFF.

This clonotype was picked up a small number of times. The chain joins TRBV12-3 or TRBV12-4 to TRBJ1-2; 9 bases align to TRBD1. The V segment lost 3 bases and the J segment 9 bases; nucleotides outside the gene matches: 8. The CDR3 has 14 amino acids. CDR3 residues: CASSFPGTGTRYTF. CDR3 in DNA: TGTGCCAGCAGTTTTCCCGGGACAGGGACTCGCTACACCTTC.

The sample holds a few counts of this clonotype. V usage is TRBV6-1 and J usage is TRBJ1-1, with 8 bases lining up with TRBD1. Per germline, CDR1 MNHNS and CDR2 SASEGT. The CDR3 runs to 15 residues. V dropped 6 bases and J dropped 0; count of bases not matched to a gene: 6. The CDR3 region is CASRDRAAMNTEAFF. The CDR3 DNA reads as TGTGCCAGCAGGGACAGGGCCGCTATGAACACTGAAGCTTTCTTT.

This clonotype was observed at least ten times. The CDR3 nucleotides are TGCGCCAGCAGCCCTACGGGCAGGGGAATCCACGAGCAGTACTTC. This sequence encodes CASSPTGRGIHEQYF. V and J are TRBV5-1 and TRBJ2-7, with D possibly being TRBD1 (6 bases). This CDR3 spans 15 amino acids. Per the germline V gene, CDR1 is SGHRS and CDR2 is YFSETQ. Trimming stripped 4 bases from V and 5 bases from J, with 19 bases between. The full variable domain, its missing parts supplied by reference TRBV5-1 and TRBJ2-7, is KAGVTQTPRYLIKTRGQQVTLSCSPISGHRSVSWYQQTPGQGLQFLFEYFSETQRNKGNFPGRFSGRQFSNSRSEMNVSTLELGDSALYLCASSPTGRGIHEQYFGPGTRLTVT.

This clonotype has only a few counts. The chain joins TRBV5-1 to TRBJ2-7; the D gene is possibly TRBD1 (6 bases). Trimming took 7 bases from V and 2 from J, leaving 13 bases between them. The CDR3 runs 13 residues. The germline gives CDR1 SGHRS, CDR2 YFSETQ. The CDR3 is CASSEGVTYEQYF. CDR3 nucleotide sequence: TGCGCCAGCTCCGAGGGGGTCACCTACGAGCAGTACTTC.

The chain combines TRBV3-1 with TRBJ1-1; D not resolved. Trimming shortened V by 1 base and J by 6 bases, and 9 bases separated the two germline ends. Germline assignment: CDR1 LGHDT and CDR2 YNNKEL (reference sequence). This CDR3 is built from 13 residues. CDR3 sequence reads: CASSQVDEAEAFF. The DNA of the CDR3 is TGTGCCAGCAGCCAAGTTGACGAAGCTGAAGCTTTCTTT.

This clonotype ranks as medium-sized (0.01 to 0.1%). The V and J genes are TRBV12-3 or TRBV12-4 and TRBJ2-7; D is ambiguous. This CDR3 is 12 amino acids long. Trimming left V 3 bases short and J 4 bases short, with 7 bases between. CDR3 in DNA: TGTGCCAGCAGTTTGGAAGGGTACGAGCAGTACTTC. This translates into CASSLEGYEQYF.

This clonotype occurred a few times. The chain recombines TRBV6-1 with TRBJ1-5; tentatively, D is TRBD1 (5 bases). V was clipped by 5 bases and J by 1 base, with 9 bases between them. Germline loops: CDR1 MNHNS, CDR2 SASEGT. This CDR3 has 14 amino acids. The CDR3 sequence is CASSTGLSNQPQHF. CDR3 coding DNA: TGTGCCAGCAGTACGGGACTCAGCAATCAGCCCCAGCATTTT.

This clonotype appeared many times. The chain recombines TRBV12-3 or TRBV12-4 with TRBJ2-1, with D possibly matching TRBD2 (6 bases). The CDR3 sequence is 12 residues long. V lost 8 bases and J lost 3, with 8 bases in between. CDR3 loop: CASGGDYNEQFF. The CDR3 nucleotides are TGTGCCAGCGGCGGGGACTACAATGAGCAGTTCTTC.

The V call is TRBV5-6, the J call TRBJ2-5, with D perhaps TRBD1 (5 bases). Germline V CDR1 and CDR2: SGHDT, YYEEEE. CDR3 length: 13 residues. Trimming stripped 6 bases from V and 0 bases from J, with 9 bases between. In nucleotides, the CDR3 is TGTGCCAGCATGGCGACAGACCAAGAGACCCAGTACTTC. Translating gives CASMATDQETQYF.

The J gene is TRBJ2-3, the V gene TRBV6-1; TRBD2 is a possible D gene (7 bases). The germline gives CDR1 MNHNS, CDR2 SASEGT. CDR3 length: 16 residues. V shed 6 bases and J shed 3 bases, with 19 bases lying between them. CDR3 in amino acids: CASRPPGAGVTDTQYF. The CDR3 DNA reads as TGTGCCAGCAGACCACCGGGGGCGGGGGTGACAGATACGCAGTATTTT.

In this sample, this clonotype turned up a few times. The CDR3 sequence: CSARRGSYEQYF. The DNA for the CDR3 is TGCAGTGCTAGGCGGGGCTCATACGAGCAGTACTTC. The V call is TRBV20-1, the J call TRBJ2-7; D possibly corresponds to TRBD2 (6 bases). Germline values: CDR1 DFQATT, CDR2 SNEGSKA (reference sequence). This CDR3 comprises 12 residues. V was cut by 3 bases and J by 4 bases, with 10 bases left in between.

This clonotype was seen only a few times. J is TRBJ2-3 and V is TRBV20-1; TRBD2 is a possible D gene (6 bases). From germline, CDR1 is DFQATT and CDR2 SNEGSKA (reference sequence). This CDR3 is built from 13 residues. V dropped 5 bases and J dropped 6 bases, with 15 bases sitting between them. The CDR3 DNA is TGCAGTGCTGTCCGACTAGTCGGGGATACGCAGTATTTT. Its translation: CSAVRLVGDTQYF.